This passage covers 2 T cell receptor beta chains from one sample sequenced in a study of T cell responses to AZD1222 COVID-19 vaccine. Using immunoSEQ multiplex PCR, the repertoire was profiled, and TCRdb retains in-frame clones only, with some absent. The repertoire holds over 130,000 clones, roughly 89% seen once, with more than 5% in the top ten. The sample in question was peripheral blood, obtained on day 0 of AZD1222 vaccination. The receptors here all came from an adult in good health.

This clone was detected a few times. The gene calls are TRBV19 and TRBJ1-4; tentatively, D is TRBD1 (5 bases). The CDR3 length is 16 residues. Trimming left V 7 bases short and J 0 bases short, with 15 bases between. Germline V gene data show CDR1 as LNHDA and CDR2 as SQIVND (reference sequence). This CDR3 reads CASNSGADATNEKLFF. CDR3 DNA: TGTGCCAGTAACAGCGGGGCCGATGCAACTAATGAAAAACTGTTTTTT. Looking up the rest from reference TRBV19 and TRBJ1-4 gives the full variable domain: DGGITQSPKYLFRKEGQNVTLSCEQNLNHDAMYWYRQDPGQGLRLIYYSQIVNDFQKGDIAEGYSVSREKKESFPLTVTSAQKNPTAFYLCASNSGADATNEKLFFGSGTQLSVL.

This clone was recorded only once. The chain combines TRBV5-1 with TRBJ2-2; D is undetermined. The CDR3 is made up of 16 amino acids. With 0 bases removed from V and 1 base from J, the gap between germline ends came to 10 bases. CDR1 is SGHRS and CDR2 is YFSETQ in the germline V gene. CDR3 residues: CASSLAGGRNTGELFF. For the CDR3, the DNA is TGCGCCAGCAGCTTGGCCGGCGGCAGGAACACCGGGGAGCTGTTTTTT.